These T cell receptor beta chains were read from a single sample in a study of OX40 agonist ivuxolimab in advanced cancers. The data were produced by immunoSEQ multiplex PCR, yet TCRdb's version contains in-frame clones alone and is incomplete. Seen here are about 77,000 clones, 85% observed once, and the top ten hold 0.5% to 0.85%. The specimen was CD4+ or CD8+ T cells sorted from blood, collected in a trial of the OX40 agonist ivuxolimab. These receptors originate from an adult with an advanced solid tumor such as melanoma, head and neck, liver or kidney cancer. The CDR3 runs from the conserved cysteine through the conserved F or W. Each record gives: J gene, CDR3 length, D gene, V gene, clone size, CDR3 protein, CDR3 DNA. D genes are given only for firm matches. Part of the rows lack a size; the others show once, few, many or a class for expanded clones.

>TRBJ1-6|16|TRBD1|TRBV11-1|few
CASSPKIGGGDSPLHF
TGTGCCAGCAGCCCCAAAATCGGAGGGGGCGATTCACCCCTCCACTTT
>TRBJ1-4|13|NA|TRBV7-2|NA
CASSFGGREKLFF
TGTGCCAGCAGCTTCGGGGGTCGCGAAAAACTGTTTTTT
>TRBJ2-2|13|NA|TRBV7-3|once
CASSFTGTGELFF
TGTGCCAGCAGCTTCACGGGCACCGGGGAGCTGTTTTTT
>TRBJ1-1|13|NA|TRBV5-6|NA
CASSPRLNTEAFF
TGTGCCAGCAGCCCCAGACTGAACACTGAAGCTTTCTTT
>TRBJ1-2|14|NA|TRBV5-4|once
CASSSAAGGDGYTF
TGTGCCAGCAGCTCCGCGGCGGGGGGCGATGGCTACACCTTC
>TRBJ2-3|16|NA|TRBV6-5|once
CASSYGSGTTFSAQYF
TGTGCCAGCAGTTACGGATCCGGGACGACCTTTTCTGCGCAGTATTTT
>TRBJ1-1|12|NA|TRBV7-8|NA
CASSLTGGEAFF
TGTGCCAGCAGCTTAACTGGGGGTGAAGCTTTCTTT
>TRBJ1-1|13|NA|TRBV7-9|NA
CASSLEANTEALF
TGTGCCAGCAGCTTAGAGGCGAACACTGAAGCTCTCTTT
>TRBJ2-4|14|NA|TRBV4-3|once
CASSQDRDRNIQYF
TGCGCCAGCAGCCAAGATCGGGATCGAAACATTCAGTACTTC
>TRBJ2-7|14|NA|TRBV6-6|NA
CATTPRPGADEQYF
TGTGCCACCACCCCTAGGCCGGGGGCAGACGAGCAGTACTTC
>TRBJ2-3|13|TRBD2|TRBV7-2|few
CGSSGGPTDTQYF
TGTGGTTCTAGCGGGGGACCCACAGATACGCAGTATTTT
>TRBJ1-6|13|TRBD1|TRBV9|NA
CASSTGVNSPLHF
TGTGCCAGCAGCACAGGGGTTAATTCACCCCTCCACTTT
>TRBJ2-1|15|NA|TRBV6-5|NA
CASRRLSSSYNEQFF
TGTGCCAGCAGGAGGCTTTCAAGCTCCTACAATGAGCAGTTCTTC
>TRBJ1-2|12|NA|TRBV6-5|NA
CASSGDEDGYTF
TGTGCCAGCAGCGGGGACGAGGATGGCTACACCTTC
>TRBJ1-6|12|NA|TRBV27|NA
CASRAAHSPLHF
TGTGCCAGCAGGGCGGCGCATTCACCCCTCCACTTT
>TRBJ2-3|12|NA|TRBV2|NA
CASSRTADTQYF
TGTGCCAGCAGCCGGACAGCTGATACGCAGTATTTT
>TRBJ2-5|11|NA|TRBV20-1|once
CSECLEETQYF
TGCAGTGAATGTCTAGAAGAGACCCAGTACTTC
>TRBJ2-5|15|NA|TRBV9|NA
CASSVELRGQETQYF
TGTGCCAGCAGCGTAGAATTGCGGGGCCAAGAGACCCAGTACTTC
>TRBJ2-5|13|TRBD2|TRBV30|NA
CAWSVGGRETQYF
TGTGCCTGGAGTGTGGGGGGGAGAGAGACCCAGTACTTC
>TRBJ2-7|13|NA|TRBV11-2|NA
CASSLEGAPGGYF
TGTGCCAGCAGCTTAGAAGGGGCTCCCGGCGGGTACTTC
>TRBJ1-2|14|NA|TRBV6-5|few
CASRSGTRTYGYTF
TGTGCCAGCAGGTCCGGGACTCGGACCTATGGCTACACCTTC
>TRBJ1-4|15|TRBD1|TRBV6-5|NA
CASSLTGVTNEKLFF
TGTGCCAGCAGTTTGACAGGGGTAACTAATGAAAAACTGTTTTTT
>TRBJ2-3|14|TRBD1|TRBV19|once
CASSIRQGTDTQYF
TGTGCCAGTAGTATACGACAGGGGACCGATACGCAGTATTTT
>TRBJ2-3|13|NA|TRBV6-1|NA
CASSDFFTDTQYF
TGTGCCAGCAGTGACTTTTTCACAGATACGCAGTATTTT
>TRBJ2-1|15|TRBD1|TRBV5-1|NA
CASSLGDRGTNEQFF
TGCGCCAGCAGCTTGGGGGACAGGGGGACCAATGAGCAGTTCTTC
>TRBJ1-1|15|TRBD1|TRBV5-4|few
CASSLTTGVNTEAFF
TGTGCCAGCAGCTTGACGACAGGGGTGAACACTGAAGCTTTCTTT
>TRBJ1-2|14|TRBD1|TRBV5-6|NA
CASSLGGQALGYTF
TGTGCCAGCAGCTTGGGGGGACAGGCGCTTGGCTACACCTTC
>TRBJ2-6|16|TRBD2|TRBV7-2|NA
CASSLGTSAGANVLTF
TGTGCCAGCAGCTTGGGGACTAGCGCTGGGGCCAACGTCCTGACTTTC
>TRBJ1-3|16|TRBD1|TRBV6-5|NA
CASSYSTTGGGNTIYF
TGTGCCAGCAGTTACTCGACTACAGGGGGAGGAAACACCATATATTTT
>TRBJ2-7|14|NA|TRBV7-2|NA
CASSLVVGAHEQYF
TGTGCCAGCAGCTTAGTGGTAGGGGCCCACGAGCAGTACTTC
>TRBJ1-1|17|TRBD1|TRBV19|NA
CASSPEGLGRGPTEAFF
TGTGCCAGTAGTCCCGAGGGGTTGGGCAGGGGGCCCACTGAAGCTTTCTTT
>TRBJ1-2|12|NA|TRBV6-5|NA
CASSSPNYGYTF
TGTGCCAGCAGTTCCCCAAACTATGGCTACACCTTC
>TRBJ1-3|15|NA|TRBV15|NA
CATSRGTDSGNTIYF
TGTGCCACCAGCAGGGGGACGGACTCTGGAAACACCATATATTTT
>TRBJ1-1|13|NA|TRBV19|NA
CASSPVPNTEAFF
TGTGCCAGTAGTCCCGTTCCGAACACTGAAGCTTTCTTT
>TRBJ2-3|14|NA|TRBV7-9|NA
CASSLEVGADTQYF
TGTGCCAGCAGCTTAGAAGTCGGGGCTGATACGCAGTATTTT
>TRBJ1-2|12|NA|TRBV7-9|NA
CASSLQGYGYTF
TGTGCCAGCAGCCTACAAGGCTATGGCTACACCTTC
>TRBJ1-2|13|NA|TRBV2|NA
CASSEDERYGYTF
TGTGCCAGCAGTGAAGACGAAAGGTATGGCTACACCTTC
>TRBJ1-2|14|NA|TRBV10-3|NA
CAPPGRVSGYGYTF
TGTGCCCCCCCGGGTCGGGTTTCGGGCTATGGCTACACCTTC
>TRBJ1-1|14|TRBD1|TRBV19|NA
CASSIGQGGTEAFF
TGTGCCAGTAGTATAGGACAGGGAGGCACTGAAGCTTTCTTT
>TRBJ1-2|16|TRBD1|TRBV4-2|NA
CASSQGGQGERYGYTF
TGTGCCAGCAGCCAAGGGGGACAGGGGGAGAGGTATGGCTACACCTTC
>TRBJ1-2|14|TRBD1|TRBV7-2|NA
CASSGGQANYGYTF
TGTGCCAGCAGCGGGGGACAGGCTAACTATGGCTACACCTTC
>TRBJ1-5|13|TRBD1|TRBV30|NA
CAYEGGGGQPQHF
TGTGCCTATGAAGGGGGCGGCGGACAGCCCCAGCATTTT
>TRBJ1-6|14|TRBD1|TRBV10-3|NA
CAIRGQGGNSPLHF
TGTGCCATCAGGGGACAGGGCGGAAATTCACCCCTCCACTTT
>TRBJ2-1|15|NA|TRBV5-4|NA
CASIPDSSSYNEQFF
TGTGCCAGCATCCCGGACTCAAGCTCCTACAATGAGCAGTTCTTC
>TRBJ1-1|15|TRBD1|TRBV30|NA
CAWRWSGQGRDTAFF
TGTGCCTGGAGATGGAGTGGACAGGGGAGAGACACGGCTTTCTTT
>TRBJ2-5|13|NA|TRBV5-1|NA
CASSLDLTQTQYF
TGCGCCAGCAGCTTGGACTTAACTCAGACCCAGTACTTC
>TRBJ2-3|15|NA|TRBV27|NA
CASSPLFRSTDTQYF
TGTGCCAGCAGTCCCCTGTTTCGGTCCACAGATACGCAGTATTTT
>TRBJ1-2|17|NA|TRBV18|NA
CASSPPHSQGLVNGYTF
TGTGCCAGCTCACCACCCCATTCCCAGGGGTTGGTAAATGGCTACACCTTC
>TRBJ2-3|11|NA|TRBV18|NA
CASSPQDTQYF
TGTGCCAGCTCACCCCAAGATACGCAGTATTTT
>TRBJ2-7|13|TRBD1|TRBV9|NA
CASSTTTGHEQYF
TGTGCCAGCAGCACCACGACAGGGCACGAGCAGTACTTC
>TRBJ1-3|13|NA|TRBV6-5|NA
CASSRTDGNTIYF
TGTGCCAGCAGTCGGACGGATGGAAACACCATATATTTT